This T cell receptor beta chain comes out of a study of OX40 agonist ivuxolimab in advanced cancers. This clone was seen only once. The CDR3 spans 14 residues. The V end lost 0 bases, the J end lost 3 bases, and 9 bases lay between the germline ends. Germline CDR1 reads MNHEY; CDR2 reads SMNVEV (reference sequence). Some clones are missing from TCRdb's copy, which holds only in-frame ones; the method was immunoSEQ multiplex PCR. The profile shows about 76,000 clones, around nine tenths of them singletons. This sequence was found in an adult with an advanced solid tumor such as melanoma, head and neck, liver or kidney cancer. The V call is TRBV27, the J call TRBJ2-7; D not certain. The sequencing here drew on CD4+ or CD8+ T cells sorted from blood, taken in a trial of the OX40 agonist ivuxolimab. The CDR3 sequence is CASSLSVKGYEQYF. The CDR3 nucleotides are TGTGCCAGCAGTTTATCGGTGAAGGGCTACGAGCAGTACTTC.